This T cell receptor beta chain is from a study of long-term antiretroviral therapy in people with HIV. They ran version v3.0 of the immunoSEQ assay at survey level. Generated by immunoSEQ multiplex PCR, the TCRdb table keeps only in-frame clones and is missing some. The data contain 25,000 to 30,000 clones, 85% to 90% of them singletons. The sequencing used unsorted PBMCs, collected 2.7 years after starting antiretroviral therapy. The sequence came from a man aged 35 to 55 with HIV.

CDR3 sequence reads: CASSQMTGTSYEQYF. CDR3 DNA sequence: TGCGCCAGCAGCCAGATGACCGGGACCTCCTACGAGCAGTACTTC. This chain connects TRBV4-1 to TRBJ2-7; D possibly uses TRBD1 or TRBD2 (5 bases each). The CDR3 runs to 15 residues. The germline CDR1 and CDR2 sequences are MGHRA and YSYEKL. Trimming took 3 bases from V and 0 from J, leaving 12 bases between them.